The sequence of this TCR beta chain was determined in a study of T cells in Graves' hyperthyroidism and ophthalmopathy. General study results and limits: Appearing also in blood were most of the thyroid clonotypes expanded above 0.001.

V lost 1 base and J lost 1, with 7 bases in between. The CDR3 consists of 14 residues. CDR1 and CDR2 (germline): MNHNY, SVGAGI (reference sequence). This clonotype was picked up many times. The antigen remains unidentified. TCR beta CDR3 sequences were amplified from RNA transcripts. RT-PCR in the first round (using the HTBI primer set) targeted the TCR CDR3. A single record per CDR3 protein comes from TCRdb applying MiXCR to the multiplex PCR reads. The table has over 700,000 distinct CDR3 sequences, 18% seen once. The sequence came from a woman in her forties or fifties with Graves' hyperthyroidism that later progressed to Graves' ophthalmopathy. This chain uses TRBV6-6 with TRBJ2-5; D perhaps matches TRBD2 (6 bases). What was sequenced was blood. CDR3 sequence: CASSYLGGQETQYF. CDR3 nucleotides: TGTGCCAGCAGTTACTTGGGGGGCCAAGAGACCCAGTACTTC.